A selection of T cell receptor beta chains follows, all from one sample in a study of shared clonotypes between healthy human individuals. Clones were read by immunoSEQ multiplex PCR, and TCRdb kept only the in-frame ones, dropping some. The repertoire holds roughly 2.6 million clones, with approximately 94% as singletons. Source material: naive CD4+ T cells sorted from blood. The receptors shown here come from a man younger than 30 in good health. Both conserved end residues are part of each CDR3. Each record gives: V gene, J gene, clone size, D gene, CDR3 protein, CDR3 DNA. D genes are given only for firm matches. The size field is filled for only some rows; it gives once, few, many or a size class.

TRBV28,TRBJ1-2,once,.,CASSLDVLANYGYTF,TGTGCCAGCAGTTTAGATGTATTAGCTAACTATGGCTACACCTTC
TRBV7-2,TRBJ1-2,.,.,CASSSTVRELDGYTF,TGTGCCAGCAGCTCGACCGTCAGGGAGCTGGATGGCTACACCTTC
TRBV7-9,TRBJ1-4,.,.,CASSLGLGLANEKLFF,TGTGCCAGCAGCTTAGGTCTGGGACTCGCTAATGAAAAACTGTTTTTT
TRBV18,TRBJ1-1,.,.,CASSPREGTEAFF,TGTGCCAGCTCACCACGTGAAGGCACTGAAGCTTTCTTT
TRBV5-6,TRBJ2-5,.,.,CASSLGQFQETQYF,TGTGCCAGCAGCTTGGGACAGTTCCAAGAGACCCAGTACTTC
TRBV10-3,TRBJ1-4,.,TRBD1,CASQPGQGTFGEKLFF,TGTGCCTCGCAACCGGGACAGGGCACGTTTGGGGAAAAACTGTTTTTT
TRBV5-1,TRBJ1-2,.,.,CASSLFQGDNYGYTF,TGCGCCAGCAGCTTGTTCCAGGGCGATAACTATGGCTACACCTTC
TRBV9,TRBJ2-3,.,TRBD2,CASSDTSGGPTDTQYF,TGTGCCAGCAGTGATACTAGCGGGGGGCCCACAGATACGCAGTATTTT
TRBV4-3,TRBJ1-5,.,.,CASSQDYAGQPQHF,TGCGCCAGCAGCCAAGATTACGCGGGTCAGCCCCAGCATTTT
TRBV6-6,TRBJ2-7,.,TRBD1,CASRGTDSSYEQYF,TGTGCCAGCAGGGGGACAGATAGCTCCTACGAGCAGTACTTC
TRBV14,TRBJ2-6,once,.,CASSQGAAGANVLTF,TGTGCCAGCAGCCAGGGGGCTGCGGGGGCCAACGTCCTGACTTTC
TRBV9,TRBJ2-5,.,TRBD2,CASSSGTSGQETQYF,TGTGCCAGCAGCTCCGGGACTAGCGGCCAAGAGACCCAGTACTTC
TRBV5-1,TRBJ2-1,.,.,CASSLVWQYNEQFF,TGCGCCAGCAGCTTGGTGTGGCAGTACAATGAGCAGTTCTTC